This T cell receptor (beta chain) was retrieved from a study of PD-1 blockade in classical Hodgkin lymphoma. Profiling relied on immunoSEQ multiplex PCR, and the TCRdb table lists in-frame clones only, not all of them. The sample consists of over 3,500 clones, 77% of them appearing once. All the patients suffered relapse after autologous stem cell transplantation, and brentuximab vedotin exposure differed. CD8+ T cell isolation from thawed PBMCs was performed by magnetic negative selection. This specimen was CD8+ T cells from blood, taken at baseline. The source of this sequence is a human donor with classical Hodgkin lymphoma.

This CDR3 reads CASSQARWAPYGYTF. The CDR3 nucleotides are TGCGCCAGCAGCCAAGCCCGGTGGGCCCCCTATGGCTACACCTTC. The chain uses TRBV4-1 and TRBJ1-2; D gene ambiguous. Germline lookup yields CDR1 MGHRA and CDR2 YSYEKL. CDR3 length: 15 amino acids. V was shortened by 1 base and J by 4 bases, with 13 bases between the two germline ends.